The 14 T cell receptor beta chains below all came from one sample that was sequenced in a study of T cell repertoires in cytomegalovirus infection. TCRdb re-called the reads with MiXCR, one entry per CDR3 protein. The sample holds fewer than 350,000 distinct CDR3 sequences, 9.5% seen once. The sample consisted of PBMCs. The origin of the receptors is a human donor in good health (CMV status not recorded). Some clones in this sample may be carry-over from other donors' samples.

This rearrangement joins TRBV28 to TRBJ2-2; D gene uncertain. The V end was cut by 2 bases, the J end by 5 bases, with 9 bases between. The CDR3 contains 14 residues. Germline loops: CDR1 MDHEN, CDR2 SYDVKM. CDR3 DNA: TGTGCCAGCAGTTTAACCAGTCTTACCGGGGAGCTGTTTTTT. Its translation is CASSLTSLTGELFF.

This clonotype has ten or more counts. This chain joins TRBV28 and TRBJ2-3, with D perhaps TRBD1 (6 bases). The CDR3 runs to 14 residues. Trimming pared 2 bases from V and 3 bases from J, leaving 9 bases between. Germline V gene sequence: CDR1 MDHEN, CDR2 SYDVKM. The CDR3 DNA sequence: TGTGCCAGCAGTTTAGGGGGCGCGACAGATACGCAGTATTTT. It is translated as CASSLGGATDTQYF.

This clonotype occurred a few times. The chain links TRBV27 to TRBJ2-5, with TRBD2 identical over 11 bases. The CDR3 length is 16 residues. The V gene end was trimmed by 6 bases and the J gene end by 5 bases; junction bases not matched to a gene: 11. The germline V gene encodes CDR1 MNHEY and CDR2 SMNVEV (reference sequence). CDR3 region: CASSHPLAGGPETQYF. The CDR3 DNA follows: TGTGCCAGCAGCCATCCCTTAGCGGGAGGGCCGGAGACCCAGTACTTC.

This clonotype was seen a handful of times. This chain links TRBV20-1 with TRBJ2-3, with 11 bases fitting TRBD2. This CDR3 comprises 13 residues. Germline V lookup: CDR1 DFQATT, CDR2 SNEGSKA (reference sequence). The J segment lost 3 bases and the V segment lost 6 bases, leaving 2 bases of the junction unmatched. The CDR3 coding sequence is TGCAGTGCGGTAGCGGGAGGGACAGATACGCAGTATTTT. Translating gives CSAVAGGTDTQYF.

Ten or more counts support this clonotype. This chain connects TRBV18 to TRBJ2-3, with 11 bases lining up with TRBD2. The J segment lost 3 bases and the V segment lost 3 bases, leaving 2 bases of the junction unmatched. This CDR3 spans 15 amino acids. Germline CDR1 and CDR2: KGHSH and LQKENI. The DNA for the CDR3 is TGTGCCAGCTCACCGGGACTAGCGGCGACAGATACGCAGTATTTT. It translates to CASSPGLAATDTQYF.

This clonotype appeared many times. The chain combines TRBV6-5 with TRBJ2-1, with D unclear. The germline V gene encodes CDR1 MNHEY and CDR2 SVGAGI. The CDR3 consists of 13 residues. V was pared by 6 bases and J by 6 bases, with 12 bases between. CDR3 sequence reads: CASRNTGRNEQFF. The CDR3, as DNA: TGTGCCAGCAGAAACACCGGGCGCAATGAGCAGTTCTTC.

This clonotype was seen many times. The rearrangement joins TRBV6-1 to TRBJ1-2; unclear D gene. The CDR3 spans 16 residues. Germline V CDR1 and CDR2: MNHNS, SASEGT. Trimming cost V 5 bases and J 3 bases, with 19 bases left between them. Written as DNA, the CDR3 is TGTGCCAGCAGTTATCAGACCGCCCCTGGGCACTATGGCTACACCTTC. Translation: CASSYQTAPGHYGYTF.

This clonotype was seen repeatedly, ten times or more. The chain uses TRBV19 and TRBJ1-4, with no clear D. V lost 2 bases to trimming and J lost 5 bases, with 18 bases between them. CDR1 LNHDA and CDR2 SQIVND come from the germline V gene (reference sequence). CDR3 size: 17 residues. The CDR3, as DNA: TGTGCCAGTAGTATAAGCCCTTTTTTGGGGTGGAATGAAAAACTGTTTTTT. Its protein product is CASSISPFLGWNEKLFF. Full variable domain (rest looked up from reference TRBV19 and TRBJ1-4): DGGITQSPKYLFRKEGQNVTLSCEQNLNHDAMYWYRQDPGQGLRLIYYSQIVNDFQKGDIAEGYSVSREKKESFPLTVTSAQKNPTAFYLCASSISPFLGWNEKLFFGSGTQLSVL.

This clonotype came up many times. The chain employs TRBV7-2 and TRBJ1-5; maybe TRBD1 (6 bases). This CDR3 contains 17 residues. The germline V gene has CDR1 SGHTA and CDR2 FQGNSA. The ends were cut back, 0 bases at V and 10 bases at J, with 22 bases in the middle. The CDR3 sequence: CASSLARRGGAGYPQHF. As DNA, the CDR3 is TGTGCCAGCAGCTTAGCCAGGAGGGGGGGCGCCGGCTATCCCCAGCATTTT. Drawing the rest from reference TRBV7-2 and TRBJ1-5, the complete variable domain is GAGVSQSPSNKVTEKGKDVELRCDPISGHTALYWYRQSLGQGLEFLIYFQGNSAPDKSGLPSDRFSAERTGGSVSTLTIQRTQQEDSAVYLCASSLARRGGAGYPQHFGDGTRLSIL.

This clonotype was recorded many times. The chain joins TRBV7-2 to TRBJ2-3, with D possibly called TRBD1 or TRBD2 (5 bases each). The CDR3 is 17 residues long. V lost 3 bases to trimming and J lost 1 base, with 17 bases between them. Germline loops: CDR1 SGHTA, CDR2 FQGNSA. CDR3 nucleotides: TGTGCCAGCAGCTTTCGCTTTGACGTGGGGGGCACAGATACGCAGTATTTT. Protein product: CASSFRFDVGGTDTQYF.

V and J are TRBV5-1 and TRBJ2-7; TRBD2 might be the D (7 bases). The germline CDR1 and CDR2 sequences are SGHRS and YFSETQ. This CDR3 spans 15 amino acids. V lost 0 bases and J lost 5, with 15 bases in between. For the CDR3, the DNA is TGCGCCAGCAGCTTGGTCGGGGGGCCTTTAGACGAGCAGTACTTC. Protein: CASSLVGGPLDEQYF.

This clonotype has only a few counts. The rearrangement links TRBV12-3 or TRBV12-4 to TRBJ1-2; TRBD1 is a possible D gene (5 bases). V lost 5 bases and J lost 9, with 16 bases in between. The CDR3 runs to 13 residues. In DNA form, the CDR3 reads TGTGCCAGCAGTAAGAGGCAGGGACTAAGCTACACCTTC. This sequence encodes CASSKRQGLSYTF.

This clonotype was counted ten times or more. This chain connects TRBV7-2 to TRBJ2-2; TRBD2 aligns across 10 bases. The CDR3 has 18 amino acids. The ends lost 1 base at V and 5 bases at J; junction bases unmatched: 10. Germline V gene sequence: CDR1 SGHTA, CDR2 FQGNSA. The CDR3 coding sequence is TGTGCCAGCAGCTTAGGTGTTCTAGCGGGGGCGAGTACCGGGGAGCTGTTTTTT. This translates into CASSLGVLAGASTGELFF.

The chain recombines TRBV7-9 with TRBJ1-2; D perhaps matches TRBD1 (6 bases). The germline V gene has CDR1 SEHNR and CDR2 FQNEAQ (reference sequence). This CDR3 region has 14 residues. The V end lost 3 bases, the J end lost 1 base, and 9 bases lay between the germline ends. The DNA for the CDR3 is TGTGCCAGCAGCTTTACAGGGAGTAACTATGGCTACACCTTC. Protein product: CASSFTGSNYGYTF.